Below are 24 T cell receptor beta chains sequenced from a single sample in a study of shared clonotypes between healthy human individuals. Profiled with immunoSEQ multiplex PCR; TCRdb holds only in-frame clones, not every one. The table includes roughly 1,000,000 clones, roughly 74% detected once. Sequencing was performed on memory CD4+ T cells from PBMCs. Subset of the sample: CD45RA-negative fraction. The receptors come from a young man in good health. Some clones in this sample may be carry-over from other donors' samples.

To note about this clone: The same CDR3 arises from other DNA sequences in this sample as well. The chain employs TRBV19 and TRBJ2-7; D gene uncertain. CDR3 length equals 11 residues. Trimming pared 5 bases from V and 3 bases from J, leaving 5 bases between. The germline V gene encodes CDR1 LNHDA and CDR2 SQIVND (reference sequence). The CDR3 reads CASSLGYEQYF. The CDR3 DNA is TGTGCCAGTAGTCTGGGCTACGAGCAGTACTTC.

CDR3 bases: TGCGCCAGCAGCCCCCGGACAGGGAACTATGGCTACACCTTC. Translation gives CASSPRTGNYGYTF. The chain has TRBV5-1 and TRBJ1-2; 8 positions agree with TRBD1. CDR1 SGHRS and CDR2 YFSETQ come from the germline V gene. This CDR3 contains 14 residues. V shed 4 bases and J 2 bases; nucleotides not matched to a gene: 4.

This clone was found a few times. In the same sample, other DNA sequences code for this CDR3. The chain is built from TRBV11-1 and TRBJ2-6; unclear D gene. The germline V gene has CDR1 SGHAT and CDR2 FQDESV (reference sequence). V was clipped by 3 bases and J by 4 bases, with 4 bases between them. The CDR3 extends over 13 amino acids. The CDR3 DNA reads as TGTGCCAGCAGCTTTTCCGGGGCCAACGTCCTGACTTTC. Translating gives CASSFSGANVLTF.

This clone was counted only a few times. The chain employs TRBV15 and TRBJ2-3, with D maybe TRBD2 (6 bases). This CDR3 has 14 amino acids. V dropped 2 bases and J dropped 2 bases, with 8 bases sitting between them. Germline assignment: CDR1 LNHNV and CDR2 YYDKDF (reference sequence). The CDR3 region is CATSRPGVTDTQYF. The CDR3 DNA reads TGTGCCACCAGCAGACCGGGAGTCACAGATACGCAGTATTTT.

The rearrangement uses TRBV6-1 and TRBJ2-5; D not resolved. The V and J ends lost 2 bases and 1 base respectively, with 5 bases between them. The CDR3 is made up of 13 amino acids. Germline-derived CDR1 and CDR2 are MNHNS and SASEGT. CDR3 sequence (DNA): TGTGCCAGCAGTGAACGCAGCCAAGAGACCCAGTACTTC. Translating gives CASSERSQETQYF.

This chain connects TRBV28 to TRBJ1-4, with D possibly matching TRBD1 (6 bases). Germline V lookup: CDR1 MDHEN, CDR2 SYDVKM. This CDR3 spans 16 amino acids. V was trimmed by 2 bases and J by 0 bases, leaving 10 bases between them. The CDR3 here is CASSLGGAATNEKLFF. For the CDR3, the DNA is TGTGCCAGCAGTTTAGGGGGCGCCGCAACTAATGAAAAACTGTTTTTT.

The chain employs TRBV5-1 and TRBJ1-1; TRBD1 matches 11 bases. Germline V gene lookup returns CDR1 SGHRS and CDR2 YFSETQ. The V gene end was trimmed by 4 bases and the J gene end by 6 bases; junction bases not matched to a gene: 14. This CDR3 has 17 residues. The CDR3 DNA sequence: TGCGCCAGCAGCACTAGGACAGGGGGCCCCACCATGCCTGAAGCTTTCTTT. Amino acid sequence: CASSTRTGGPTMPEAFF.

The J gene is TRBJ2-7, the V gene TRBV10-3, with TRBD2 identical over 12 bases. The CDR3 sequence is 13 residues long. CDR1 is ENHRY, CDR2 SYGVKD, per germline. Trimming at V came to 5 bases and at J to 5 bases, leaving 1 base not matched to a gene. The CDR3 is CAISPSGRDEQYF. The DNA of the CDR3 is TGTGCCATCAGTCCTAGCGGGAGGGACGAGCAGTACTTC.

Regarding this clone: This CDR3 is also generated by other DNA sequences in the sample. This sequence joins TRBV20-1 and TRBJ2-1; D call uncertain. The length of the CDR3 is 10 residues. Looked up from germline, CDR1 is DFQATT and CDR2 is SNEGSKA (reference sequence). V dropped 5 bases and J dropped 5 bases, with 4 bases sitting between them. The CDR3 coding sequence is TGCAGTGCTGGGGACAATGAGCAGTTCTTC. This translates into CSAGDNEQFF.

This clone appeared many times. The chain is built from TRBV12-5 and TRBJ2-3; tentatively, D is TRBD1 or TRBD2 (5 bases each). CDR3 length: 12 amino acids. V was cut by 6 bases and J by 1 base, with 5 bases left in between. From germline, CDR1 is LGHNT and CDR2 FRNRAP. The CDR3 DNA is TGTGCTAGTGGGGGACGCACAGATACGCAGTATTTT. It yields the protein CASGGRTDTQYF.

This chain joins TRBV5-4 and TRBJ2-5; 10 nucleotides agree with TRBD2. V lost 4 bases, J lost 7 bases, and 7 bases stayed unmatched. CDR3 size: 14 residues. From germline, CDR1 is SGHNT and CDR2 YYREEE (reference sequence). The CDR3 protein is CASSVQREGPTQYF. The CDR3 DNA follows: TGTGCCAGCAGCGTCCAGCGGGAGGGCCCGACCCAGTACTTC. Complete variable domain (other parts from reference TRBV5-4 and TRBJ2-5): ETGVTQSPTHLIKTRGQQVTLRCSSQSGHNTVSWYQQALGQGPQFIFQYYREEENGRGNFPPRFSGLQFPNYSSELNVNALELDDSALYLCASSVQREGPTQYFGPGTRLLVL.

The chain carries TRBV5-8 and TRBJ1-1; tentatively, D is TRBD1 (5 bases). The CDR3 runs to 17 residues. CDR1 SGHTS and CDR2 YDEGEE come from the germline V gene. Trimming stripped 3 bases from V and 0 bases from J, with 18 bases between. The DNA for the CDR3 is TGTGCCAGCAGCTCAACGATCTCAGGGAAGATGAACACTGAAGCTTTCTTT. It codes for CASSSTISGKMNTEAFF. Variable domain in full (rest from reference TRBV5-8 and TRBJ1-1): EAGVTQSPTHLIKTRGQQATLRCSPISGHTSVYWYQQALGLGLQFLLWYDEGEERNRGNFPPRFSGRQFPNYSSELNVNALELEDSALYLCASSSTISGKMNTEAFFGQGTRLTVV.

The V call is TRBV28, the J call TRBJ1-2; 7 nucleotides match TRBD1. This CDR3 spans 14 amino acids. The ends lost 8 bases at V and 5 bases at J; junction bases unmatched: 11. CDR1 is MDHEN, CDR2 SYDVKM, per germline. CDR3 sequence (DNA): TGTGCCAGCCAATCAGGGGGTGTTGCTTATGGCTACACCTTC. Translation gives CASQSGGVAYGYTF.

This clone occurred once. The J gene is TRBJ2-3, the V gene TRBV5-1, with unresolved D. The V gene's germline CDR1 is SGHRS and CDR2 YFSETQ. The CDR3 runs to 13 residues. Trimming cost V 2 bases and J 1 base, with 5 bases left between them. CDR3 loop: CASSFDGTDTQYF. For the CDR3, the DNA is TGCGCCAGCAGCTTTGATGGCACAGATACGCAGTATTTT.

The chain uses TRBV7-2 and TRBJ2-2, with D possibly being TRBD1 or TRBD2 (7 bases each). The germline CDR1 and CDR2 sequences are SGHTA and FQGNSA. The ends were cut back, 5 bases at V and 2 bases at J, with 15 bases in the middle. This CDR3 spans 16 amino acids. The CDR3 loop reads CASSPQGGLNTGELFF. For the CDR3, the DNA is TGTGCCAGCAGCCCCCAGGGGGGACTAAACACCGGGGAGCTGTTTTTT. Variable domain in full (rest from reference TRBV7-2 and TRBJ2-2): GAGVSQSPSNKVTEKGKDVELRCDPISGHTALYWYRQSLGQGLEFLIYFQGNSAPDKSGLPSDRFSAERTGGSVSTLTIQRTQQEDSAVYLCASSPQGGLNTGELFFGEGSRLTVL.

The gene calls are TRBV13 and TRBJ1-5; 8 nucleotides align to TRBD1. There are 17 residues in the CDR3. From germline, CDR1 is PRHDT and CDR2 FYEKMQ (reference sequence). V shed 0 bases and J 6 bases; nucleotides not matched to a gene: 10. The CDR3 region is CASSLGGLTGASQPQHF. As DNA, the CDR3 is TGTGCCAGCAGCTTAGGGGGTTTGACAGGGGCCTCTCAGCCCCAGCATTTT.

This clone was counted a few times. The CDR3: CASSFTAGTSGYEQYF. The CDR3 DNA follows: TGTGCCAGCAGTTTCACCGCCGGTACTAGCGGATACGAGCAGTACTTC. V is TRBV28 and J is TRBJ2-7; 8 bases align to TRBD2. The CDR3 is 16 amino acids. The germline V gene encodes CDR1 MDHEN and CDR2 SYDVKM. Trimming took 3 bases from V and 4 from J; bases not matched to a gene: 11.

The V gene is TRBV5-1, the J gene TRBJ2-1, with 7 bases fitting TRBD1. Trimming took 4 bases from V and 5 from J; bases not matched to a gene: 9. Per germline, CDR1 SGHRS and CDR2 YFSETQ. This CDR3 is built from 15 residues. CDR3 DNA: TGCGCCAGCAGCATAGCGACAGGGAGCAACAATGAGCAGTTCTTC. Amino acid sequence: CASSIATGSNNEQFF.

The CDR3 bases are TGTGCCAGCATTCCCGCGGGGGGCGCCACCGGGGAGCTGTTTTTT. Translating it yields CASIPAGGATGELFF. This rearrangement joins TRBV28 to TRBJ2-2, with TRBD2 matching 8 bases. The V segment lost 7 bases and the J segment 4 bases; nucleotides outside the gene matches: 8. This CDR3 is built from 15 residues. In germline, CDR1 is MDHEN, CDR2 SYDVKM.

This clone was seen many times. The rearrangement uses TRBV30 and TRBJ1-2; D unresolved. Germline V gene lookup returns CDR1 GTSNPN and CDR2 SVGIG (reference sequence). V lost 2 bases, J lost 5 bases, and 12 bases lay in between. There are 13 residues in the CDR3. In DNA, the CDR3 is TGTGCCTGGAGTCAAACGCATGGATATGGCTACACCTTC. Translation: CAWSQTHGYGYTF.

The chain carries TRBV19 and TRBJ1-2; weak D call: TRBD1 (6 bases). Germline V CDR1 and CDR2: LNHDA, SQIVND (reference sequence). The length of the CDR3 is 13 residues. Trimming shortened V by 6 bases and J by 4 bases, and 12 bases separated the two germline ends. The CDR3 DNA reads as TGTGCCAGTAGCCCAACAGGGTTCTATGGCTACACCTTC. Residues: CASSPTGFYGYTF.

The gene calls are TRBV7-6 and TRBJ2-1; the match to TRBD2 covers 8 bases. With V trimmed by 1 base and J by 5 bases, 7 bases remained unmatched. The CDR3 has 16 residues. Germline V gives CDR1 SGHVS, CDR2 FNYEAQ. CDR3 nucleotide sequence: TGTGCCAGCAGCTTAGTTTTCGCGGGAGGACACAATGAGCAGTTCTTC. As protein: CASSLVFAGGHNEQFF.

V gene TRBV19 combines with J gene TRBJ1-2; the match to TRBD1 covers 9 bases. Germline V gives CDR1 LNHDA, CDR2 SQIVND (reference sequence). The CDR3 sequence is 14 residues long. After removal of 5 bases from V and 7 bases from J, the junction contained 8 bases not matched to a gene. As DNA, the CDR3 is TGTGCCAGTAGTCCCCGGGACAGGGTTTCTGGCTACACCTTC. It is translated as CASSPRDRVSGYTF.

The chain recombines TRBV4-1 with TRBJ2-7; D uncertain. The CDR3 is 16 residues long. CDR1 and CDR2 (germline): MGHRA, YSYEKL. The V end was cut by 3 bases, the J end by 1 base, with 16 bases between. CDR3 nucleotides: TGCGCCAGCAGCCACCCGGCACAAATTGATTCCTACGAGCAGTACTTC. Amino acids: CASSHPAQIDSYEQYF.